Listed below are T cell receptor beta chains from one sample, sequenced in a study of CD8+ T cells in alopecia areata. The data were produced by immunoSEQ multiplex PCR, yet TCRdb's version contains in-frame clones alone and is incomplete. This table holds over 150,000 clones, 58% found once. Specimen: CD4+ T cells sorted from blood, collected at week 24, from a patient treated with tofacitinib. The receptors shown here come from a human donor with alopecia areata. Both conserved end residues are part of each CDR3. A D gene is named only where the DNA matches it firmly. Clone size is stated in some rows and not others, as once, few, many or a class when expanded.

len	v_gene	abundance	j_gene	d_gene	CDR3nt	CDR3aa
15	TRBV5-5	few	TRBJ2-5	.	TGTGCCAGCAGCTTAATGGGCCGTAGGGAAGAGACCCAGTACTTC	CASSLMGRREETQYF
11	TRBV11-2	few	TRBJ2-5	.	TGTGCCAGCAGAAGCCAAGAGACCCAGTACTTC	CASRSQETQYF
18	TRBV23-1	.	TRBJ1-3	TRBD1	TGCGCCAGCAGTCAATTAGGGACAGGGGGCCTTTCTGGAAACACCATATATTTT	CASSQLGTGGLSGNTIYF
15	TRBV5-4	few	TRBJ2-1	.	TGTGCCAGCAGCTTGGAGGACAGTGGCCACAATGAGCAGTTCTTC	CASSLEDSGHNEQFF
15	TRBV29-1	few	TRBJ2-1	TRBD2	TGCAGCGTTGTCTTAAGCGGGAGGGCGTTTGGTGAGCAGTTCTTC	CSVVLSGRAFGEQFF
17	TRBV10-3	few	TRBJ2-7	TRBD2	TGTGCCATCAGTGAGGGACTAGCGGGGTCAAGCTCCTACGAGCAGTACTTC	CAISEGLAGSSSYEQYF
16	TRBV5-1	few	TRBJ2-7	TRBD1	TGCGCCAGCAGCTTGGAGCCTCGGGACAGGTCCCCCGAGCAGTACTTC	CASSLEPRDRSPEQYF
12	TRBV10-3	.	TRBJ2-3	TRBD1	TGTGCCATCAGAGGGACAGGAGATACGCAGTATTTT	CAIRGTGDTQYF
16	TRBV5-4	.	TRBJ2-3	.	TGTGCCAGCAACCCCCACGGCTCAATGAAGTCAGATACGCAGTATTTT	CASNPHGSMKSDTQYF
15	TRBV27	.	TRBJ1-5	TRBD1	TGTGCCAGCAGTCTGACCAGGGGGCGGGATCAGCCCCAGCATTTT	CASSLTRGRDQPQHF
14	TRBV4-2	few	TRBJ2-2	.	TGTGCCAGCAGCCAAGAGGAAGGAAACGGGGAGCTGTTTTTT	CASSQEEGNGELFF
11	TRBV25-1	.	TRBJ1-6	.	TGTGCCAGCAGTCGCATTTCACCCCTCCACTTT	CASSRISPLHF
13	TRBV9	.	TRBJ1-5	.	TGTGCCAGCAGCGGTGACCCAAATCAGCCCCAGCATTTT	CASSGDPNQPQHF
15	TRBV18	.	TRBJ1-5	.	TGTGCCAGCTCACCGCAGTCCGGCAACAATCAGCCCCAGCATTTT	CASSPQSGNNQPQHF
15	TRBV18	.	TRBJ2-5	TRBD2	TGTGCCAGCTCACCCTCTTGGGGAGGGCAAGAGACCCAGTACTTC	CASSPSWGGQETQYF
13	TRBV4-3	.	TRBJ2-2	.	TGCGCCAGCAGCCTAGGTCTAGCGGGGGAGCTGTTTTTT	CASSLGLAGELFF
12	TRBV6-6	.	TRBJ2-1	TRBD2	TGTGCCAGCGGGGGGGCCTACAATGAGCAGTTCTTC	CASGGAYNEQFF
14	TRBV29-1	.	TRBJ2-3	.	TGCAGCGTTGACGGGCGGGATAGCACAGATACGCAGTATTTT	CSVDGRDSTDTQYF